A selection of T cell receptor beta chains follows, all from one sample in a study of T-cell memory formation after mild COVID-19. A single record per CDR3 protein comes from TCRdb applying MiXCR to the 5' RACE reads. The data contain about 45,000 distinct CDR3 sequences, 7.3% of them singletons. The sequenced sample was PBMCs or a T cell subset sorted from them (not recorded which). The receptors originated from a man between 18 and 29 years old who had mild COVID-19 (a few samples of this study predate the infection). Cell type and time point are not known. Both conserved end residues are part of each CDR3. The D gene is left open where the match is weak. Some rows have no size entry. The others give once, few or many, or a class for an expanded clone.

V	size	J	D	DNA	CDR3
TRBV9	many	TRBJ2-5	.	TGTGCCAGCAGCATTAGCCAAGGGCTACAAGAGACCCAGTACTTC	CASSISQGLQETQYF
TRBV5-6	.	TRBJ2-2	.	TGTGCCAGCAGCTGGGACGGACGTTCCACCGGGGAGCTGTTTTTT	CASSWDGRSTGELFF
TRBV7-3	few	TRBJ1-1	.	TGTGCCAGCAGCTCAAACCCAGGGAACACTGAAGCTTTCTTT	CASSSNPGNTEAFF
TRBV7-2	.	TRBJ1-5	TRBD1	TGTGCCAGCAGCTTAGTCAGGGGGGATCAGCCCCAGCATTTT	CASSLVRGDQPQHF
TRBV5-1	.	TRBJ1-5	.	TGCGCCAGCAGCTTGCTCCGGCGGTATAGCAATCAGCCCCAGCATTTT	CASSLLRRYSNQPQHF
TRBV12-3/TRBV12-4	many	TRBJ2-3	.	TGTGCCAGCCCCCGGGTCCTGGGGACAGATACGCAGTATTTT	CASPRVLGTDTQYF
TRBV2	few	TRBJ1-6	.	TGTGCCAGCAGCGAGGAGGGTTCACCCCTCCACTTT	CASSEEGSPLHF
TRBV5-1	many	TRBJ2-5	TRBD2	TGCGCCAGCAGCCACTCCGGGACTAGCGGGGTGGAGACCCAGTACTTC	CASSHSGTSGVETQYF
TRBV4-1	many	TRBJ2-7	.	TGCGCCAGCAGCCAGAACTACGAGCAGTACTTC	CASSQNYEQYF
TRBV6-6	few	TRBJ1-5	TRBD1	TGTGCCAGCAGTCCTCCAGACAGGGGAGCGGGTAATCAGCCCCAGCATTTT	CASSPPDRGAGNQPQHF
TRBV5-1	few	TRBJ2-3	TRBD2	TGCGCCAGCAGCTTGAGGGCTAGCGGGGGGGCGACAGATACGCAGTATTTT	CASSLRASGGATDTQYF
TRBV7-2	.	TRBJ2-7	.	TGTGCCAGCGCGACTCCCCCGGGACACGGAAAGACCTACGAGCAGTACTTC	CASATPPGHGKTYEQYF
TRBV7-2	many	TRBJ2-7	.	TGTGCCAGCAGCTTATTTGGCGGGTCCTACGAGCAGTACTTC	CASSLFGGSYEQYF
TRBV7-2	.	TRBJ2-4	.	TGTGCCAGCAGCTTCGGGGGAGCCAAAAACATTCAGTACTTC	CASSFGGAKNIQYF
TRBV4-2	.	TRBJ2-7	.	TGTGCCAGCAGCCAAGTATCTCTCTACGAGCAGTACTTC	CASSQVSLYEQYF
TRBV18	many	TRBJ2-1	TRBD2	TGTGCCAGCTCACCTAGCGGGGGGGCCTACAATGAGCAGTTCTTC	CASSPSGGAYNEQFF
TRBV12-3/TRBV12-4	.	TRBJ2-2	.	TGTGCCAGCAGTTTAAGGGGATCGAACACCGGGGAGCTGTTTTTT	CASSLRGSNTGELFF
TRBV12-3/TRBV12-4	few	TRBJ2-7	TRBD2	TGTGCCAGCAGTTTTAGGCTAGCGGGGGGTTCGCCCTACGAGCAGTACTTC	CASSFRLAGGSPYEQYF
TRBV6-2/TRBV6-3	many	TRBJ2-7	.	TGTGCCAGCAGTTGGAGGGACCTCTACGAGCAGTACTTC	CASSWRDLYEQYF
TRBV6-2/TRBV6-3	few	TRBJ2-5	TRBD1	TGTGCCAGCAGTACGACAGGGAATAGGGAGACCCAGTACTTC	CASSTTGNRETQYF
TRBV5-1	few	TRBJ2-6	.	TGCGCCAGCAATCCCAGCCGGGGGGCCAACGTCCTGACTTTC	CASNPSRGANVLTF
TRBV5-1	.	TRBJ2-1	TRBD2	TGCGCCAGCAGTATACTAGCGGGGGACTCCTACAATGAGCAGTTCTTC	CASSILAGDSYNEQFF
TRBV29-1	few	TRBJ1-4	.	TGCAGCGCCAGAGGGGGGCCTAATGAAAAACTGTTTTTT	CSARGGPNEKLFF
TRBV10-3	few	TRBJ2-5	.	TGTGCCGCGGGTGGTCAAGAGACCCAGTACTTC	CAAGGQETQYF
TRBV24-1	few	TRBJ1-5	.	TGTGCCACTAGCGGAGGGGGGACGGGTCAGCCCCAGCATTTT	CATSGGGTGQPQHF
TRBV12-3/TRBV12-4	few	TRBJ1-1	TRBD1	TGTGCCAGCAGTTCGGGTTCACAGGGGGCCGGTGAAGCTTTCTTT	CASSSGSQGAGEAFF
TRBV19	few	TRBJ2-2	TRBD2	TGTGCCAGTAGTATTACGGGACTAGCGGGGGCGAACACCGGGGAGCTGTTTTTT	CASSITGLAGANTGELFF
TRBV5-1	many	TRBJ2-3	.	TGCGCCAGCAGCTTGGCCGGGGTCGAAGATACGCAGTATTTT	CASSLAGVEDTQYF
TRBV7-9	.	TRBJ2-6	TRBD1	TGTGCCACCGCCGGGACAGGGAACTCTGGGGCCAACGTCCTGACTTTC	CATAGTGNSGANVLTF
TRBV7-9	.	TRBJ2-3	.	TGTGCCAGCCGCGTTTCTAGCACAGATACGCAGTATTTT	CASRVSSTDTQYF
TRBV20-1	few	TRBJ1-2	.	TGCAGTGTTTTTTCCCCGGGTTCCTATGGCTACACCTTC	CSVFSPGSYGYTF
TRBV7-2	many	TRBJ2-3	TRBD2	TGTGCCAGCAGCTTTAGCGGGGGGTCCACAGATACGCAGTATTTT	CASSFSGGSTDTQYF
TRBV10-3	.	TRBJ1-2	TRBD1	TGTGCCATCGGACTCCGGGACAGGAGAGATTATGGCTACACCTTC	CAIGLRDRRDYGYTF
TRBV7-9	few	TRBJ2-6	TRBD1	TGTGCCAGCAGCCAAACAGGGGTGACCAACGTCCTGACTTTC	CASSQTGVTNVLTF
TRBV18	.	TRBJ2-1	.	TGTGCCAGCTCACCTTTGGGCTTCTACAATGAGCAGTTCTTC	CASSPLGFYNEQFF
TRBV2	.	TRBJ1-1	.	TGTGCCAGCAGTGAGGGGTTCGGGAGCACTGAAGCTTTCTTT	CASSEGFGSTEAFF
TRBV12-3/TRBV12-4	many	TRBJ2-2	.	TGTGCCAGCAGTACAGGGTTGGGGGAGCTGTTTTTT	CASSTGLGELFF
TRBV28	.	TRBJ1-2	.	TGTGCCAGCAGTGCTGGGGGCAATGGCTACACCTTC	CASSAGGNGYTF
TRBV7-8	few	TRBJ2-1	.	TGTGCCAGCAGCTTCCAGGCCCCCTACAATGAGCAGTTCTTC	CASSFQAPYNEQFF
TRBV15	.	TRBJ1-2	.	TGTGCCACCAGCAGCGCGTCAGCCGTTGGGGAAATCTATGGCTACACCTTC	CATSSASAVGEIYGYTF
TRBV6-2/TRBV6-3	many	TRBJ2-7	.	TGTGCCAGCAGTTCCTCGCAGGCCGGATGGACTTTC	CASSSSQAGWTF
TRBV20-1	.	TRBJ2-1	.	TGCAGTGCTCGGGACCCGCAAGTCGACAATGAGCAGTTCTTC	CSARDPQVDNEQFF
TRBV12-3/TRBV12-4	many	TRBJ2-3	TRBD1	TGTGCCAGCAGCCGGACAGGGAGCACAGATACGCAGTATTTT	CASSRTGSTDTQYF
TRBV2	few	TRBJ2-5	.	TGTGCCAGCAGGGCGGATCAAGAGACCCAGTACTTC	CASRADQETQYF
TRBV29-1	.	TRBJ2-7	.	TGCAGCGCAGAGGTCGGCAGGGGTTACGAGCAGTACTTC	CSAEVGRGYEQYF
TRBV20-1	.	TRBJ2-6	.	TGCAGTGCCATCAGGGAGTCCGGGGCCAACGTCCTGACTTTC	CSAIRESGANVLTF